The 22 T cell receptor beta chains below were found in one sample sequenced in a study of CD8+ T cells in alopecia areata. Sequencing templates came from extracted RNA that was reverse transcribed into cDNA. Sequencing was performed with immunoSEQ multiplex PCR; in TCRdb, only in-frame clones are kept and a portion is missing. In the table there are under 200,000 clones, around 60% of which are singletons. The treatment here: oral pan-JAK inhibitor, 5-10 mg twice daily. The specimen comprised CD4+ T cells sorted from blood, sampled at week 24, from a patient treated with tofacitinib. These receptors all come from a human donor with alopecia areata.

This chain uses TRBV6-1 with TRBJ2-1; TRBD2 matches at 11 bases. The junction had 5 bases not matched to a gene; V was cut back by 2 bases and J by 5 bases. CDR3 length: 16 amino acids. Germline V gene lookup returns CDR1 MNHNS and CDR2 SASEGT. CDR3 coding DNA: TGTGCCAGCAGTGAACCCTTGACTAGCGGGGACAATGAGCAGTTCTTC. This codes for CASSEPLTSGDNEQFF.

This clone has at least ten counts. The CDR3: CASGPQSGNQPQHF. The CDR3 DNA reads TGTGCCAGCGGACCCCAGAGCGGCAATCAGCCCCAGCATTTT. The chain employs TRBV7-9 and TRBJ1-5; D is ambiguous. This CDR3 region has 14 residues. CDR1 and CDR2 (germline): SEHNR, FQNEAQ (reference sequence). With 8 bases removed from V and 2 bases from J, the gap between germline ends came to 13 bases.

J is TRBJ2-5 and V is TRBV15; 8 bases are a match to TRBD2. CDR3 length equals 15 residues. J gave up 1 base and V 0 bases, and 1 base lay outside the gene matches. CDR1 and CDR2 from the germline V gene are LNHNV and YYDKDF (reference sequence). DNA of the CDR3: TGTGCCACCAGCAGAGAACGGGGGGGCCAAGAGACCCAGTACTTC. This translates into CATSRERGGQETQYF.

This chain links TRBV30 with TRBJ1-6; 7 bases are shared with TRBD1. V shed 1 base, J shed 10 bases, and the junction held 13 bases outside the gene matches. Germline CDR1 GTSNPN, CDR2 SVGIG (reference sequence). The CDR3 covers 16 residues. The CDR3 spells CAWSGFQRQGGSPLHF. The CDR3, as DNA: TGTGCCTGGAGTGGGTTTCAGAGACAGGGAGGCTCACCCCTCCACTTT.

The chain employs TRBV4-1 and TRBJ1-2; 7 bases align to TRBD1. The CDR3 length is 16 residues. The V and J ends lost 1 base and 3 bases, in that order; junction bases with no gene match: 8. In germline, CDR1 is MGHRA, CDR2 YSYEKL. DNA of the CDR3: TGCGCCAGCAGCCAAGGGGGGACAGCCACTCACTATGGCTACACCTTC. Its translation is CASSQGGTATHYGYTF.

This clone was found once. The CDR3 loop is CASSLAQASYQETQYF. The DNA for the CDR3 is TGCGCCAGCAGCCTAGCACAGGCGTCGTACCAAGAGACCCAGTACTTC. This chain uses TRBV5-1 with TRBJ2-5, with D perhaps assigned TRBD1 or TRBD2 (5 bases each). The length of the CDR3 is 16 residues. The V gene's germline CDR1 is SGHRS and CDR2 YFSETQ. Deletions cut 4 bases from V and 0 bases from J, with 16 bases between.

Only a few counts were recorded for this clone. V is TRBV25-1 and J is TRBJ2-7, with 8 bases that match TRBD2. The length of the CDR3 is 15 residues. V shed 3 bases and J 1 base; nucleotides not matched to a gene: 5. CDR1 and CDR2 from the germline V gene are MGHDK and SYGVNS. CDR3 in amino acids: CASSDGTRMSYEQYF. CDR3 DNA: TGTGCCAGCAGTGATGGGACTAGGATGTCCTACGAGCAGTACTTC.

About this clone itself: Other DNA sequences of this sample code for an identical CDR3. The chain uses TRBV29-1 and TRBJ1-1; no firm D call. V was clipped by 3 bases and J by 1 base, with 9 bases between them. CDR3 length equals 13 residues. Germline V gives CDR1 SQVTM, CDR2 ANQGSEA. CDR3 bases: TGCAGCGTTGAGGGGAGGTCGAACACTGAAGCTTTCTTT. Amino acids: CSVEGRSNTEAFF.

J is TRBJ2-5 and V is TRBV29-1, with TRBD1 matching 10 bases. V shed 7 bases and J 4 bases; nucleotides not matched to a gene: 6. The germline CDR1 and CDR2 sequences are SQVTM and ANQGSEA. The CDR3 length is 13 residues. In DNA, the CDR3 is TGCAGCGCCAAGGGACAGGGGTCAGAGACCCAGTACTTC. Its protein is CSAKGQGSETQYF.

This clone was counted only a few times. In DNA form, the CDR3 reads TGCGCCAGCAGCCAGGGACTAGCGGCGAGAGAGACCCAGTACTTC. It yields the protein CASSQGLAARETQYF. The chain combines TRBV4-1 with TRBJ2-5; TRBD2 aligns across 11 bases. Germline V lookup: CDR1 MGHRA, CDR2 YSYEKL. Trimming cost V 3 bases and J 4 bases; bases outside gene matches: 4. CDR3 size: 15 residues.

DNA for the CDR3: TGCAGCGTAACCGGGACAGGGGGATACTACACCTTC. Protein product: CSVTGTGGYYTF. This chain joins TRBV29-1 and TRBJ1-2; 11 positions match TRBD1. Germline CDR1 and CDR2: SQVTM and ANQGSEA. This CDR3 is 12 amino acids long. J lost 10 bases, V lost 6 bases, and 7 bases had no gene match.

Ten or more counts support this clone. V gene TRBV6-5 combines with J gene TRBJ1-1; possibly TRBD1 for D (5 bases). CDR3 length equals 12 residues. V lost 8 bases, J lost 4 bases, and 11 bases lay in between. The germline V gene encodes CDR1 MNHEY and CDR2 SVGAGI. In DNA, the CDR3 is TGTGCCAGCGCGGGGGGTGGCACTGAAGCTTTCTTT. Translated, it gives CASAGGGTEAFF.

J is TRBJ2-7 and V is TRBV30; D is perhaps TRBD1 (5 bases). CDR3 size: 12 residues. Germline CDR1 reads GTSNPN; CDR2 reads SVGIG (reference sequence). Trimming stripped 2 bases from V and 3 bases from J, with 8 bases between. The CDR3 nucleotides are TGTGCCTGGAGTCAGGGATACTACGAGCAGTACTTC. Translated: CAWSQGYYEQYF.

V and J are TRBV5-1 and TRBJ2-3; unclear D gene. V lost 0 bases, J lost 0 bases, and 11 bases lay in between. Looked up from germline, CDR1 is SGHRS and CDR2 is YFSETQ. This CDR3 contains 16 residues. CDR3 amino acids: CASSLAAAASTDTQYF. CDR3 DNA sequence: TGCGCCAGCAGCTTGGCCGCGGCGGCTAGCACAGATACGCAGTATTTT.

The chain employs TRBV27 and TRBJ1-2, with D unclear. V was shortened by 3 bases and J by 2 bases, with 7 bases between the two germline ends. The CDR3 consists of 13 residues. Germline CDR1 MNHEY, CDR2 SMNVEV (reference sequence). CDR3 residues: CASSLGKNYGYTF. CDR3 in DNA: TGTGCCAGCAGTTTGGGAAAGAACTATGGCTACACCTTC.

This clone was picked up a small number of times. The chain recombines TRBV29-1 with TRBJ2-1, with 7 bases matching TRBD1. Germline lookup yields CDR1 SQVTM and CDR2 ANQGSEA. The CDR3 covers 11 residues. V was clipped by 7 bases and J by 6 bases; unmatched bases: 3. This CDR3 reads CSGQGANEQFF. The CDR3 DNA reads as TGCAGCGGACAGGGTGCCAATGAGCAGTTCTTC.

The chain employs TRBV29-1 and TRBJ2-7, with D unclear. This CDR3 comprises 14 residues. From germline, CDR1 is SQVTM and CDR2 ANQGSEA. V lost 3 bases, J lost 2 bases, and 14 bases lay in between. As DNA, the CDR3 is TGCAGCGTTGAGGTGGGTCATCCAACCTACGAGCAGTACTTC. It codes for CSVEVGHPTYEQYF.

This sequence joins TRBV13 and TRBJ2-2; D is perhaps TRBD2 (6 bases). CDR3 length equals 14 residues. CDR1 and CDR2 from the germline V gene are PRHDT and FYEKMQ (reference sequence). V was clipped by 3 bases and J by 7 bases, with 12 bases between them. The CDR3 here is CASSFFSGDGELFF. The CDR3 DNA reads as TGTGCCAGCAGCTTCTTCTCGGGGGACGGGGAGCTGTTTTTT.

This chain connects TRBV6-5 to TRBJ2-7; TRBD1 agrees at 10 bases. Unmatched junction bases numbered 5, after V lost 8 bases and J lost 4 bases. The germline gives CDR1 MNHEY, CDR2 SVGAGI. The CDR3 loop spans 13 amino acids. This CDR3 is CASFGDRGYEQYF. CDR3 sequence (DNA): TGTGCCAGCTTTGGGGACAGGGGATACGAGCAGTACTTC.

CDR3 sequence reads: CASSQELLRQDGYTF. CDR3 DNA: TGTGCCAGCAGCCAAGAGTTATTGAGACAGGATGGCTACACCTTC. The V and J genes are TRBV4-2 and TRBJ1-2, with D possibly TRBD1 on 6 matching bases. The CDR3 consists of 15 residues. The germline V gene encodes CDR1 LGHNA and CDR2 YNFKEQ. The V gene lost 0 bases and the J gene lost 6 bases, with 14 bases spanning the gap.

This chain links TRBV9 with TRBJ1-2; D is uncertain. The CDR3 is 12 amino acids. Germline V lookup: CDR1 SGDLS, CDR2 YYNGEE. V lost 2 bases, J lost 8 bases, and 10 bases lay in between. The CDR3 sequence: CASSVGVRGYTF. The DNA of the CDR3 is TGTGCCAGCAGCGTCGGGGTGAGGGGCTACACCTTC. The full variable domain, its missing parts supplied by reference TRBV9 and TRBJ1-2, is DSGVTQTPKHLITATGQRVTLRCSPRSGDLSVYWYQQSLDQGLQFLIQYYNGEERAKGNILERFSAQQFPDLHSELNLSSLELGDSALYFCASSVGVRGYTFGSGTRLTVV.

J is TRBJ2-3 and V is TRBV5-1; D uncertain. The CDR3 is 12 residues long. Germline V CDR1 and CDR2: SGHRS, YFSETQ. V was cut by 7 bases and J by 2 bases, with 8 bases left in between. CDR3 DNA: TGCGCCAGCCGACCCCACACAGATACGCAGTATTTT. Translating gives CASRPHTDTQYF.